This paragraph covers one T cell receptor beta chain sequence. This sample is part of a study of blood T cell repertoires in COVID-19. Study context: Researchers got acute and convalescent COVID-19 samples from the United States, Italy and Spain. T cells, B-cell-depleted T cells, or PBMCs supplied cDNA or gDNA.

Authors' data handling: Scientists estimated how many nucleated cells there were by amplifying reference gene primers. Profiled with immunoSEQ multiplex PCR; TCRdb holds only in-frame clones, not every one. From that table come the V and J calls and clone size; the DNA was used to work out D and trimming. The sample records about 50,000 clones, 75% to 90% being singletons. Between the trimmed V and J ends, which lost 3 bases and 9 bases, there was a span of 14 bases. The germline V gene has CDR1 LNHDA and CDR2 SQIVND (reference sequence). CDR3 length: 13 residues. Material: peripheral blood. The TCR was taken from a human donor in a cohort sampled during active COVID-19. The V call is TRBV19, the J call TRBJ1-2; D perhaps matches TRBD1 (6 bases). The CDR3 sequence is CASSIGGARSYTF. For the CDR3, the DNA is TGTGCCAGTAGTATTGGGGGGGCCAGGAGCTACACCTTC.